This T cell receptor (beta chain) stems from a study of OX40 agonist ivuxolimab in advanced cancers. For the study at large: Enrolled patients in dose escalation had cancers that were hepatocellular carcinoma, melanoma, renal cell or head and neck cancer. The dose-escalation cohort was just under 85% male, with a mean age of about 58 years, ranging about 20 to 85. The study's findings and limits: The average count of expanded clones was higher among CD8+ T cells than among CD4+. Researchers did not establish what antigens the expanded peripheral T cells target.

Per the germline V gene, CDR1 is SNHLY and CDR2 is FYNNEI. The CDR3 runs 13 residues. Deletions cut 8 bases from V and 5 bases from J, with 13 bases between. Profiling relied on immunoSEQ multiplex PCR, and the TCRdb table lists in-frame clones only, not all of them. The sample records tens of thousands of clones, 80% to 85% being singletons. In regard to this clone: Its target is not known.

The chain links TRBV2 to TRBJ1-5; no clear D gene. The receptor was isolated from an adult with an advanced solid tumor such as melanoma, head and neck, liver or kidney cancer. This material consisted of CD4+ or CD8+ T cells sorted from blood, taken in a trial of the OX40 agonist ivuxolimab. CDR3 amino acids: CASRLTVDQPQHF. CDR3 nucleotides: TGTGCCAGCCGGCTAACGGTCGATCAGCCCCAGCATTTT.